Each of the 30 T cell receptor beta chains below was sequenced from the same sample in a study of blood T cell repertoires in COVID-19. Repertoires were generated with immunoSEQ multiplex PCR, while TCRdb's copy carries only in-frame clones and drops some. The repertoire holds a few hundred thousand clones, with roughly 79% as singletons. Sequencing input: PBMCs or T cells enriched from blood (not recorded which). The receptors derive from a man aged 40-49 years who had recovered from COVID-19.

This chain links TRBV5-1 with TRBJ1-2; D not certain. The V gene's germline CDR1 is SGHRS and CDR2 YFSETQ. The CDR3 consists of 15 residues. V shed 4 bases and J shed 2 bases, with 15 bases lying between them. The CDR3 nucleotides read TGCGCCAGCAGCCGGGAGACTAATCCGAACTATGGCTACACCTTC. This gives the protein CASSRETNPNYGYTF.

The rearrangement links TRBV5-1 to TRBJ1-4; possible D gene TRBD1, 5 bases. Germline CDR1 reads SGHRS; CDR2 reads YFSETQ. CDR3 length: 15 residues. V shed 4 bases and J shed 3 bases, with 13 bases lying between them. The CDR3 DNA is TGCGCCAGCAGCCCGTCCCCGGGGGCTAATGAAAAACTGTTTTTT. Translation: CASSPSPGANEKLFF.

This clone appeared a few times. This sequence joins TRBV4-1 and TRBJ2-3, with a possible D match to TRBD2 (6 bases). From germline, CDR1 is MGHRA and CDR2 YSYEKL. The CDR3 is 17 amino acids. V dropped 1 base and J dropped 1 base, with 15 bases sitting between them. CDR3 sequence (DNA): TGCGCCAGCAGCCAAGTAGTCGGCGGGGCGGGCACAGATACGCAGTATTTT. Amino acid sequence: CASSQVVGGAGTDTQYF.

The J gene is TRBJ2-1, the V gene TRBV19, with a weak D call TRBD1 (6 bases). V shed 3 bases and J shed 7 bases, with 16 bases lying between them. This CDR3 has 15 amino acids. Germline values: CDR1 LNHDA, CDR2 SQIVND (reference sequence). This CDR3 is CASSIYSTGRNEQFF. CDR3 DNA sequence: TGTGCCAGTAGTATCTACAGCACAGGGCGAAATGAGCAGTTCTTC.

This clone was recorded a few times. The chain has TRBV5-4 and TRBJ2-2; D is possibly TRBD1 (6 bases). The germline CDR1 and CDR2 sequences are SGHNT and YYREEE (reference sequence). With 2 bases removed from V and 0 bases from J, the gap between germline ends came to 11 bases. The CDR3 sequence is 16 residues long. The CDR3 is CASSFAGTPNTGELFF. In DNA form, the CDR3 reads TGTGCCAGCAGCTTTGCCGGGACACCGAACACCGGGGAGCTGTTTTTT.

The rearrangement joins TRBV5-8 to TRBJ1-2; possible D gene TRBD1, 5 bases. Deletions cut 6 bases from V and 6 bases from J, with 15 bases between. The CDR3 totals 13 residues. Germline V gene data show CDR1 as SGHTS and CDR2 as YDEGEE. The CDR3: CASTEIRVHGYTF. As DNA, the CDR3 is TGTGCCAGCACTGAGATCAGGGTGCATGGCTACACCTTC.

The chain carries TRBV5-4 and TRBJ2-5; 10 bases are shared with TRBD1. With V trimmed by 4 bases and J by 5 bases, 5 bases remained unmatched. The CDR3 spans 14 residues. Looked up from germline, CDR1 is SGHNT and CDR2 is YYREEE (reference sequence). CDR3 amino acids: CASSTPGQGETQYF. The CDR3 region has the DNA TGTGCCAGCAGCACCCCGGGACAGGGGGAGACCCAGTACTTC. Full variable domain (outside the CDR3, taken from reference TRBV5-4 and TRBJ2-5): ETGVTQSPTHLIKTRGQQVTLRCSSQSGHNTVSWYQQALGQGPQFIFQYYREEENGRGNFPPRFSGLQFPNYSSELNVNALELDDSALYLCASSTPGQGETQYFGPGTRLLVL.

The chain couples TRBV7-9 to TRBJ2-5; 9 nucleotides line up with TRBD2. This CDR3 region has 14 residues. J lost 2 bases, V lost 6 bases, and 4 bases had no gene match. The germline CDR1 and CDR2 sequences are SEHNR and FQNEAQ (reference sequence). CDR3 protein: CASSMGLAQETQYF. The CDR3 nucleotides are TGTGCCAGCAGTATGGGACTAGCTCAAGAGACCCAGTACTTC.

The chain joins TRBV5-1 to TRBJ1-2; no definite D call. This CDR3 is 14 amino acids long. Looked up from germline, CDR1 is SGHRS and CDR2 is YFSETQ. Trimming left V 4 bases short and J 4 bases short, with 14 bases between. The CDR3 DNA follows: TGCGCCAGCAGCACGTCCGGGTCCTCCTATGGCTACACCTTC. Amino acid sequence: CASSTSGSSYGYTF.

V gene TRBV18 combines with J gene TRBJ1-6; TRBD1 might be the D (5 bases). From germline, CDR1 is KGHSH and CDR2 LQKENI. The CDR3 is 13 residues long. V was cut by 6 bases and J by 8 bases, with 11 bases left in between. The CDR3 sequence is CASSQGWDSPLHF. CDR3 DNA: TGTGCCAGCTCGCAGGGATGGGATTCACCCCTCCACTTT.

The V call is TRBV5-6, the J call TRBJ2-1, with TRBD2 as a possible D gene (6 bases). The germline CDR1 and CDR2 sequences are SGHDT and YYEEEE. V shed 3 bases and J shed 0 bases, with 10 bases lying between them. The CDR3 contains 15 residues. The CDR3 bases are TGTGCCAGCAGCTGGAGGGGCGGCTCCTACAATGAGCAGTTCTTC. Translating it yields CASSWRGGSYNEQFF.

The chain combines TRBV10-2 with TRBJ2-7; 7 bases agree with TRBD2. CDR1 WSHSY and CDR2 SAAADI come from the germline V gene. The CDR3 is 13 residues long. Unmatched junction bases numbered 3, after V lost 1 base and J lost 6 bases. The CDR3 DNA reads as TGCGCCAGCAGTGAGTTCAGGGAGGGCGAGCAGTACTTC. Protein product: CASSEFREGEQYF.

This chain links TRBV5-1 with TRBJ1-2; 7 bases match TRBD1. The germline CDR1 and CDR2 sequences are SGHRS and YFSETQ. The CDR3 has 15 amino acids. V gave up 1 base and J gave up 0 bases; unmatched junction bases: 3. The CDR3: CASSLPGQPNYGYTF. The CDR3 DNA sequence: TGCGCCAGCAGCTTGCCGGGACAGCCTAACTATGGCTACACCTTC.

The CDR3 here is CASSQGEAGVPEQFF. The CDR3 DNA reads as TGTGCCAGCAGCCAAGGTGAAGCGGGAGTACCTGAGCAGTTCTTC. J is TRBJ2-1 and V is TRBV4-2; the match to TRBD2 covers 8 bases. The CDR3 length is 15 residues. Per germline, CDR1 LGHNA and CDR2 YNFKEQ. V lost 1 base, J lost 9 bases, and 8 bases stayed unmatched.

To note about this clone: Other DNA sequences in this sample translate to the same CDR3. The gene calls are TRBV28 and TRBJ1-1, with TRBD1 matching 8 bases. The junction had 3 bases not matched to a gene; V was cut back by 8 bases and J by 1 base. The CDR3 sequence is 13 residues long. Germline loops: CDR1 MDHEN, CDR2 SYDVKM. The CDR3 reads CASLDRGNTEAFF. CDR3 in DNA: TGTGCCAGCCTAGACAGGGGGAACACTGAAGCTTTCTTT.

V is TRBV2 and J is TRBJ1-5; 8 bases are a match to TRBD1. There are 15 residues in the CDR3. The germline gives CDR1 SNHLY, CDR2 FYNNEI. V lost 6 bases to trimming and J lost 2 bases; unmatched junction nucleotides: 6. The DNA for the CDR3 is TGTGCCAGCAGGACAGGGGATTTACGCAATCAGCCCCAGCATTTT. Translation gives CASRTGDLRNQPQHF.

Written as DNA, the CDR3 is TGTGCCAGCAGTTACGGGACAGGGGATCAGCCCCAGCATTTT. Its protein is CASSYGTGDQPQHF. The rearrangement joins TRBV2 to TRBJ1-5; 10 nucleotides align to TRBD1. After removal of 5 bases from V and 5 bases from J, the junction contained 3 bases not matched to a gene. CDR3 size: 14 residues. Looked up from germline, CDR1 is SNHLY and CDR2 is FYNNEI.

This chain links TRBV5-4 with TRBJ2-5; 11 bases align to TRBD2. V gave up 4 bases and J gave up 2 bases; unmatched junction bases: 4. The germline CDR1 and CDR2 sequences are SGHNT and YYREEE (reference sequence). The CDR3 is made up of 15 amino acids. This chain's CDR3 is CASSQGLAVQETQYF. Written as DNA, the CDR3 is TGTGCCAGCAGCCAGGGACTAGCGGTACAAGAGACCCAGTACTTC.

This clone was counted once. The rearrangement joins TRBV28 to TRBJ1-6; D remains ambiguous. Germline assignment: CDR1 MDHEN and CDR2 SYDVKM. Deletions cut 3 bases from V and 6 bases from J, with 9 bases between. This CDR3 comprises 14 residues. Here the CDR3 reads CASSLVDFNSPLHF. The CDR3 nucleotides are TGTGCCAGCAGTTTGGTTGACTTTAATTCACCCCTCCACTTT.

The CDR3: CAWSSARGGEKLFF. The CDR3, as DNA: TGTGCCTGGAGTTCCGCCAGGGGCGGGGAAAAACTGTTTTTT. This chain links TRBV30 with TRBJ1-4, with D tentatively TRBD1 (6 bases). This CDR3 has 14 residues. In germline, CDR1 is GTSNPN, CDR2 SVGIG (reference sequence). Trimming removed 2 bases at V and 8 bases at J, with 15 bases between. Full variable domain (outside the CDR3, taken from reference TRBV30 and TRBJ1-4): SQTIHQWPATLVQPVGSPLSLECTVEGTSNPNLYWYRQAAGRGLQLLFYSVGIGQISSEVPQNLSASRPQDRQFILSSKKLLLSDSGFYLCAWSSARGGEKLFFGSGTQLSVL.

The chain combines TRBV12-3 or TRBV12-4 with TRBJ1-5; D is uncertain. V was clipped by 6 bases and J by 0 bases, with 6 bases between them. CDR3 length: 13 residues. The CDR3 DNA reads TGTGCCAGCAGGCGTTATAGCAATCAGCCCCAGCATTTT. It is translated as CASRRYSNQPQHF.

CDR3 in amino acids: CAWSLPRGRGWGSYEQYF. The CDR3 DNA follows: TGTGCCTGGAGTCTCCCCCGGGGCAGGGGATGGGGCTCCTACGAGCAGTACTTC. The gene calls are TRBV30 and TRBJ2-7, with D perhaps matching TRBD1 (6 bases). CDR1 GTSNPN and CDR2 SVGIG come from the germline V gene (reference sequence). The V end lost 2 bases, the J end lost 0 bases, and 23 bases lay between the germline ends. This CDR3 contains 18 residues.

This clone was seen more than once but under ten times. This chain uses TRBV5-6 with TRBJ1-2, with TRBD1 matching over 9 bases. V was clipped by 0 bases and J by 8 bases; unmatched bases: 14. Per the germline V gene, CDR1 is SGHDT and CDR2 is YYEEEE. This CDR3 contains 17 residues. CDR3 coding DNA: TGTGCCAGCAGCTTGGCTGGGACAGGGTGGGCGACTATGGGCTACACCTTC. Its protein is CASSLAGTGWATMGYTF.

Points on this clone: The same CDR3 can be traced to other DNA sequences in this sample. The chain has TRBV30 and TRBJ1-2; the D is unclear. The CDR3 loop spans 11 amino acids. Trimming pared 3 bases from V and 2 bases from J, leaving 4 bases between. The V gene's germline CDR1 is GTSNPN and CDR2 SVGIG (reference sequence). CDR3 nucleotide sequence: TGTGCCTGGAGACAGAACTATGGCTACACCTTC. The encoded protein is CAWRQNYGYTF.

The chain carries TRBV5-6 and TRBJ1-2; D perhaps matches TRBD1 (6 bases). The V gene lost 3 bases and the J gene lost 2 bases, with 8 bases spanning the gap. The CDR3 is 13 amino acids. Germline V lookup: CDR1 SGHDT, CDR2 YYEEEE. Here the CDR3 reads CASSSQGNYGYTF. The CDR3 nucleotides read TGTGCCAGCAGCTCCCAGGGGAACTATGGCTACACCTTC. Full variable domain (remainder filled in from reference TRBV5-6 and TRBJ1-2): DAGVTQSPTHLIKTRGQQVTLRCSPKSGHDTVSWYQQALGQGPQFIFQYYEEEERQRGNFPDRFSGHQFPNYSSELNVNALLLGDSALYLCASSSQGNYGYTFGSGTRLTVV.

The CDR3 loop is CASSQGPGGHTEAFF. CDR3 DNA: TGTGCCAGCAGCCAAGGGCCAGGGGGCCATACTGAAGCTTTCTTT. This chain connects TRBV3-1 (or the pseudogene TRBV3-2) to TRBJ1-1; the match to TRBD1 covers 8 bases. This CDR3 spans 15 amino acids. From germline, CDR1 is LGHDT and CDR2 YNNKEL (reference sequence). V trimming: 1 base; J trimming: 5 bases; junction bases outside the gene matches: 6.

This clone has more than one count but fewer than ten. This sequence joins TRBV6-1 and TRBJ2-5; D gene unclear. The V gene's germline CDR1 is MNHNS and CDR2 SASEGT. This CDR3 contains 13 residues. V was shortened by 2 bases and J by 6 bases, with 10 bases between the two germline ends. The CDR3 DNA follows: TGTGCCAGCAGTGAATATGGTAGCCAGACCCAGTACTTC. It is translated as CASSEYGSQTQYF.

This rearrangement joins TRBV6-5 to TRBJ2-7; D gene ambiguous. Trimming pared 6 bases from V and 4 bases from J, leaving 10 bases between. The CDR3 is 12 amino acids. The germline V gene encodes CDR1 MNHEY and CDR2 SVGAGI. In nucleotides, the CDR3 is TGTGCCAGCAGCCACACCCCTTACGAGCAGTACTTC. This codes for CASSHTPYEQYF.

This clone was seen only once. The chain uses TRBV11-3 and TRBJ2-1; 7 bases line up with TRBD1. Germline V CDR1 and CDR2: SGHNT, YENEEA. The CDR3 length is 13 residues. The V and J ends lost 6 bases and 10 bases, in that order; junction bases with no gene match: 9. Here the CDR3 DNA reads TGTGCCAGCAGTTCAACCCGGACAGGCGAGCAGTTCTTC. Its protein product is CASSSTRTGEQFF.

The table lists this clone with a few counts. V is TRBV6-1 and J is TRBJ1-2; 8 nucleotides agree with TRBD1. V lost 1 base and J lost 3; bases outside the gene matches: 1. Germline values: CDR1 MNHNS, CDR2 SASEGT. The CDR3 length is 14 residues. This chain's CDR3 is CASSEGTGHYGYTF. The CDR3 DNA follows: TGTGCCAGCAGTGAAGGGACAGGGCACTATGGCTACACCTTC.